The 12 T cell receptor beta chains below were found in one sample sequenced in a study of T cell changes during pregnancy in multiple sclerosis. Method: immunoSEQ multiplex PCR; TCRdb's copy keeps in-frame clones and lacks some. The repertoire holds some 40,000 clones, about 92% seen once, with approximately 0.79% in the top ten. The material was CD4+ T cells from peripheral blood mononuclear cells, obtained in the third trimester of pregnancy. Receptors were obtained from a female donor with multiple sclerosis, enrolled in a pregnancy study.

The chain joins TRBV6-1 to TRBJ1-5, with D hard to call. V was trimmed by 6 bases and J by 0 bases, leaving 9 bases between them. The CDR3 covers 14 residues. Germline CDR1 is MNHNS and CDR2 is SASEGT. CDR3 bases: TGTGCCAGCAGCCGCCAGGATAGCAATCAGCCCCAGCATTTT. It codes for CASSRQDSNQPQHF.

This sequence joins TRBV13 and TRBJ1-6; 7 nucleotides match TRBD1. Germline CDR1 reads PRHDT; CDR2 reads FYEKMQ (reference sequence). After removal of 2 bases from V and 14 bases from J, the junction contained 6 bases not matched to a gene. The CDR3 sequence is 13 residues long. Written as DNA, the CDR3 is TGTGCCAGCAGCTTATCCACAGGGGCAACCCTCCACTTT. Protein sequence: CASSLSTGATLHF.

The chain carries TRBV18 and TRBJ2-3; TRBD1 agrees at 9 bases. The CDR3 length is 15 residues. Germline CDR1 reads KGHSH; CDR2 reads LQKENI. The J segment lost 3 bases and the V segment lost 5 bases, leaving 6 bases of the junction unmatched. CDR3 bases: TGTGCCAGCTCAGCCGGGACAGGGCTTACAGATACGCAGTATTTT. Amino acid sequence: CASSAGTGLTDTQYF.

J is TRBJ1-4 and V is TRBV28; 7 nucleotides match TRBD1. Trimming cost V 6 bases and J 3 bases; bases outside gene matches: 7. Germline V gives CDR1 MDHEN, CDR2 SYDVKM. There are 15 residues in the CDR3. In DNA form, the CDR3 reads TGTGCCAGCAGCCCAGGGGGTTCCTCTAATGAAAAACTGTTTTTT. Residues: CASSPGGSSNEKLFF.

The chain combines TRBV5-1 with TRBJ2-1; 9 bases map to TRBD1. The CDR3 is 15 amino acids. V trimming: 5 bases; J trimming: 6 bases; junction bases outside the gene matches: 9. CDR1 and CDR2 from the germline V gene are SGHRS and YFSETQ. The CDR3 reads CASSKPTGGINEQFF. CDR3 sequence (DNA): TGCGCCAGCAGTAAGCCGACAGGGGGGATCAATGAGCAGTTCTTC. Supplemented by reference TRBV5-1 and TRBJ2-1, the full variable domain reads KAGVTQTPRYLIKTRGQQVTLSCSPISGHRSVSWYQQTPGQGLQFLFEYFSETQRNKGNFPGRFSGRQFSNSRSEMNVSTLELGDSALYLCASSKPTGGINEQFFGPGTRLTVL.

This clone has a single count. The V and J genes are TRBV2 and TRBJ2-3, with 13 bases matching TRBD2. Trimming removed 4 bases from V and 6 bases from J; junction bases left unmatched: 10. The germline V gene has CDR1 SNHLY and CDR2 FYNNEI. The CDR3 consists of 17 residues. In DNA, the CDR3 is TGTGCCAGCAGTGGGACTAGCGGGGGCCTGGGGGGGGATACGCAGTATTTT. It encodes CASSGTSGGLGGDTQYF.

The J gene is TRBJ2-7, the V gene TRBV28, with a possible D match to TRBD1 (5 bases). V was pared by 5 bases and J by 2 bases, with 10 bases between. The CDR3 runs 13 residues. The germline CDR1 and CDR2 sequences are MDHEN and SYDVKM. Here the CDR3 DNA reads TGTGCCAGCAGTCCCGACAGAGCCTACGAGCAGTACTTC. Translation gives CASSPDRAYEQYF. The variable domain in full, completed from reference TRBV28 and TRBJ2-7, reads DVKVTQSSRYLVKRTGEKVFLECVQDMDHENMFWYRQDPGLGLRLIYFSYDVKMKEKGDIPEGYSVSREKKERFSLILESASTNQTSMYLCASSPDRAYEQYFGPGTRLTVT.

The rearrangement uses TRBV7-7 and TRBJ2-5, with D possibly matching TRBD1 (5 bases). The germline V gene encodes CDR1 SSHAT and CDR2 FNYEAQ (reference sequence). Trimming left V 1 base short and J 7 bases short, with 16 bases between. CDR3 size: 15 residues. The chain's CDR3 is CASSLVAQGVGTQYF. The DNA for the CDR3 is TGTGCCAGCAGCTTAGTAGCCCAAGGGGTCGGGACCCAGTACTTC. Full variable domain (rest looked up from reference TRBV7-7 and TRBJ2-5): GAGVSQSPRYKVTKRGQDVTLRCDPISSHATLYWYQQALGQGPEFLTYFNYEAQPDKSGLPSDRFSAERPEGSISTLTIQRTEQRDSAMYRCASSLVAQGVGTQYFGPGTRLLVL.

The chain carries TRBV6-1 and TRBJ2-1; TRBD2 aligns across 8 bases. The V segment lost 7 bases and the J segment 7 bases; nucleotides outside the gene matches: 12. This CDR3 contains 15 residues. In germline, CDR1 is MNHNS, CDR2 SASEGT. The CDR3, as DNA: TGTGCCAGCACCCCAAGGTGGCGGGAGGATAATGAGCAGTTCTTC. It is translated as CASTPRWREDNEQFF.

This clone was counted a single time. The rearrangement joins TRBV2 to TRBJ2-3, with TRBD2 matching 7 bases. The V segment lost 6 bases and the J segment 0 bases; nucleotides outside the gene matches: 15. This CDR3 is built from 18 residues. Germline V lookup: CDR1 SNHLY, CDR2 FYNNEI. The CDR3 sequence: CASRDRDYSFPSTDTQYF. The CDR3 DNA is TGTGCCAGCAGAGACCGGGACTACTCATTTCCAAGCACAGATACGCAGTATTTT.

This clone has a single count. The CDR3 region has the DNA TGTGCCAGCAGTTCAGGGACAGTTATCTCCTACGAGCAGTACTTC. It translates to CASSSGTVISYEQYF. The chain recombines TRBV28 with TRBJ2-7; 7 bases are shared with TRBD1. The V gene end was trimmed by 4 bases and the J gene end by 0 bases; junction bases not matched to a gene: 6. The CDR3 length is 15 residues. The V gene's germline CDR1 is MDHEN and CDR2 SYDVKM.

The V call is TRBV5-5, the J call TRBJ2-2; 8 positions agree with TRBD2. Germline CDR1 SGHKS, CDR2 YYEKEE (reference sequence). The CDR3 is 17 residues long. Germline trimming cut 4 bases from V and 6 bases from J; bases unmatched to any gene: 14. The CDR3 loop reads CASSPAPGGAHAGELFF. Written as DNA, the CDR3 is TGTGCCAGCAGCCCCGCCCCCGGGGGGGCGCATGCCGGGGAGCTGTTTTTT.